The clone carrying this TCR beta chain was observed at least ten times. One base away lies a much larger clone, so this may be a sequencing read error. These data belong to a study of blood T cells in healthy people across ages. The V end lost 1 base, the J end lost 7 bases, and 11 bases lay between the germline ends. Germline CDR1 is SGHTA and CDR2 is FQGNSA. This CDR3 is built from 13 residues. A J-beta primer mix and a sample-barcoded 5' primer were used in a second PCR of about 7 to 12 cycles. Each CDR3 protein gets one entry after TCRdb re-called the 5' RACE reads with MiXCR. The profile shows 630,000 or so distinct CDR3 sequences, 32% of them singletons.

The receptor comes from a woman older than 75 in good health. The V call is TRBV7-2, the J call TRBJ2-7; D is unclear. The sample consisted of blood. This chain's CDR3 is CASSLGLYNEQYF. The DNA for the CDR3 is TGTGCCAGCAGCTTAGGGCTCTACAATGAGCAGTACTTC.